These 10 T cell receptor beta chains came from one sample sequenced in a study of cytomegalovirus exposure and HLA in healthy donors. PCR employed 60 Vbeta and 13 Jbeta primers. Clones were read by immunoSEQ multiplex PCR, and TCRdb kept only the in-frame ones, dropping some. The sample gives about 140,000 clones, approximately 73% of which show up once; approximately 15% is in the top ten. Material: PBMCs. The receptors here all came from a human donor in good health.

The CDR3 coding sequence is TGTGCCAGCAAGGTCTCGAGGGTCCTGGAGGGAAAGCAGTTCTTC. It codes for CASKVSRVLEGKQFF. The chain employs TRBV6-1 and TRBJ2-1; weak D call: TRBD2 (6 bases). Trimming shortened V by 7 bases and J by 11 bases, and 24 bases separated the two germline ends. The CDR3 contains 15 residues. Germline assignment: CDR1 MNHNS and CDR2 SASEGT.

The V and J genes are TRBV19 and TRBJ1-5, with D perhaps matching TRBD1 (6 bases). The ends were cut back, 6 bases at V and 0 bases at J, with 24 bases in the middle. Germline V lookup: CDR1 LNHDA, CDR2 SQIVND (reference sequence). This CDR3 is 19 amino acids long. The CDR3 here is CASRGGTKMPKYSNQPQHF. In nucleotides, the CDR3 is TGTGCCAGTAGGGGGGGGACAAAAATGCCGAAGTATAGCAATCAGCCCCAGCATTTT.

The DNA for the CDR3 is TGTGCCAGCAGTCACAAACCGGGACTAGGGACGTCGATGGACGAGCAGTACTTC. As protein: CASSHKPGLGTSMDEQYF. V and J are TRBV7-6 and TRBJ2-7; 8 bases fit TRBD2. This CDR3 has 18 amino acids. V dropped 6 bases and J dropped 5; count of bases not matched to a gene: 21. Germline CDR1 is SGHVS and CDR2 is FNYEAQ.

J is TRBJ2-3 and V is TRBV7-8, with 9 bases matching TRBD1. Per the germline V gene, CDR1 is SGHVS and CDR2 is FQNEAQ. The CDR3 is 15 amino acids. The J segment lost 4 bases and the V segment lost 5 bases, leaving 7 bases of the junction unmatched. CDR3 nucleotides: TGTGCCAGCAGCCCGGGACAGGGAGGACCAGATACGCAGTATTTT. It specifies CASSPGQGGPDTQYF.

The chain recombines TRBV5-6 with TRBJ2-7, with 8 bases that match TRBD1. The CDR3 is made up of 15 amino acids. Germline assignment: CDR1 SGHDT and CDR2 YYEEEE. Trimming removed 4 bases from V and 1 base from J; junction bases left unmatched: 7. This CDR3 is CASSPSGTGSYEQYF. The CDR3 region has the DNA TGTGCCAGCAGCCCGTCAGGGACAGGATCCTACGAGCAGTACTTC. The full variable domain, its missing parts supplied by reference TRBV5-6 and TRBJ2-7, is DAGVTQSPTHLIKTRGQQVTLRCSPKSGHDTVSWYQQALGQGPQFIFQYYEEEERQRGNFPDRFSGHQFPNYSSELNVNALLLGDSALYLCASSPSGTGSYEQYFGPGTRLTVT.

This clone has only a few counts. The chain couples TRBV5-5 to TRBJ1-1; 10 nucleotides align to TRBD1. Germline loops: CDR1 SGHKS, CDR2 YYEKEE (reference sequence). Trimming cost V 0 bases and J 1 base; bases outside gene matches: 12. The CDR3 loop spans 19 amino acids. In DNA form, the CDR3 reads TGTGCCAGCAGCTTGGAGGGTGGGTGGACAGGGGGTGGGAACACTGAAGCTTTCTTT. Residues: CASSLEGGWTGGGNTEAFF.

This sequence joins TRBV10-3 and TRBJ2-1; possible D gene TRBD2, 5 bases. Per germline, CDR1 ENHRY and CDR2 SYGVKD. The length of the CDR3 is 14 residues. V lost 5 bases, J lost 1 base, and 9 bases lay in between. The CDR3 here is CAISSGMSYNEQFF. DNA of the CDR3: TGTGCCATCAGTTCGGGGATGTCCTACAATGAGCAGTTCTTC.

V usage is TRBV14 and J usage is TRBJ1-4, with unresolved D. Between the trimmed V and J ends, which lost 4 bases and 5 bases, there was a span of 17 bases. Germline CDR1 is SGHDN and CDR2 is FVKESK. This CDR3 region has 16 residues. DNA for the CDR3: TGTGCCAGCAGCCCCGAGTGGGCGGCGGGAAATGAAAAACTGTTTTTT. Translation gives CASSPEWAAGNEKLFF. The full variable domain, completed using reference TRBV14 and TRBJ1-4, is EAGVTQFPSHSVIEKGQTVTLRCDPISGHDNLYWYRRVMGKEIKFLLHFVKESKQDESGMPNNRFLAERTGGTYSTLKVQPAELEDSGVYFCASSPEWAAGNEKLFFGSGTQLSVL.

Notes on this clone: Additional DNA sequences in this sample encode the identical CDR3. This chain connects TRBV21-1 to TRBJ2-5; the D call TRBD2 from the table was never checked on the DNA. TRBV21-1 is deemed a pseudogene. This CDR3 contains 19 residues. CDR3 loop: CASSNPTKSGAHSQETQYF. The CDR3 coding sequence is TGTGCCAGTAGCAATCCTACCAAAAGCGGGGCGCACTCACAAGAGACCCAGTACTTC.

The chain recombines TRBV28 with TRBJ2-2, with a tentative D call TRBD1 (6 bases). The V gene lost 5 bases and the J gene lost 9 bases, with 13 bases spanning the gap. This CDR3 comprises 13 residues. In germline, CDR1 is MDHEN, CDR2 SYDVKM. DNA for the CDR3: TGTGCCAGCAGTGCTACAGGGAACAGGGAGCTGTTTTTT. Residues: CASSATGNRELFF.